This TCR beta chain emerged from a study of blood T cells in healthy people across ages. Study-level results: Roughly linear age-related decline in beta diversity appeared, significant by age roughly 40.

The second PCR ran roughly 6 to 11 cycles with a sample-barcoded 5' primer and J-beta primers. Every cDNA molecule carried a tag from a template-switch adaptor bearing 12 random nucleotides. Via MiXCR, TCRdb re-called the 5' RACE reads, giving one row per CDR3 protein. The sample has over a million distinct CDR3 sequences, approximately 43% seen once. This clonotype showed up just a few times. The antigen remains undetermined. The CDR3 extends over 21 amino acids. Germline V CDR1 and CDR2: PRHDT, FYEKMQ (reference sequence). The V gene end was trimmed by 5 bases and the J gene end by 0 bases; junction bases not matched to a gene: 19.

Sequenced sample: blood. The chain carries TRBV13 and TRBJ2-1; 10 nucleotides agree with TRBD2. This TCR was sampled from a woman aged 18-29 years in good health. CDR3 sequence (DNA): TGTGCCAGCAGCGAAGCTCTAGCGGGGGACCTCCTTACAATCTCCTACAATGAGCAGTTCTTC. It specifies CASSEALAGDLLTISYNEQFF.